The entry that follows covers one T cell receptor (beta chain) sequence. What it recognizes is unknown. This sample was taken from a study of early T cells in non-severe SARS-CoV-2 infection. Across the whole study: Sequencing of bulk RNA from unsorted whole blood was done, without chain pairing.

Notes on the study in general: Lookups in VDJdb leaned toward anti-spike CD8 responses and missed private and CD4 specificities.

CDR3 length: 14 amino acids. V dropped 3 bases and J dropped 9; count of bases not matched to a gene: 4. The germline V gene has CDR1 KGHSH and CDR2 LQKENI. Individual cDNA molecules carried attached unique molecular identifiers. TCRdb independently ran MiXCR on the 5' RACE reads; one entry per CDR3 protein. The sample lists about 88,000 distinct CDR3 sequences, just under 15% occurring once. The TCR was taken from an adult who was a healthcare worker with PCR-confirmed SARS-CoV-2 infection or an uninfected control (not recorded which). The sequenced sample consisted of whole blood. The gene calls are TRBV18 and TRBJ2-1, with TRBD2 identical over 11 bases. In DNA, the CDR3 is TGTGCCAGCTCACCTTTGGGACTAGCGGTTGAGCAGTTCTTC. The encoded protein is CASSPLGLAVEQFF. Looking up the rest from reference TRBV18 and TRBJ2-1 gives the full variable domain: NAGVMQNPRHLVRRRGQEARLRCSPMKGHSHVYWYRQLPEEGLKFMVYLQKENIIDESGMPKERFSAEFPKEGPSILRIQQVVRGDSAAYFCASSPLGLAVEQFFGPGTRLTVL.